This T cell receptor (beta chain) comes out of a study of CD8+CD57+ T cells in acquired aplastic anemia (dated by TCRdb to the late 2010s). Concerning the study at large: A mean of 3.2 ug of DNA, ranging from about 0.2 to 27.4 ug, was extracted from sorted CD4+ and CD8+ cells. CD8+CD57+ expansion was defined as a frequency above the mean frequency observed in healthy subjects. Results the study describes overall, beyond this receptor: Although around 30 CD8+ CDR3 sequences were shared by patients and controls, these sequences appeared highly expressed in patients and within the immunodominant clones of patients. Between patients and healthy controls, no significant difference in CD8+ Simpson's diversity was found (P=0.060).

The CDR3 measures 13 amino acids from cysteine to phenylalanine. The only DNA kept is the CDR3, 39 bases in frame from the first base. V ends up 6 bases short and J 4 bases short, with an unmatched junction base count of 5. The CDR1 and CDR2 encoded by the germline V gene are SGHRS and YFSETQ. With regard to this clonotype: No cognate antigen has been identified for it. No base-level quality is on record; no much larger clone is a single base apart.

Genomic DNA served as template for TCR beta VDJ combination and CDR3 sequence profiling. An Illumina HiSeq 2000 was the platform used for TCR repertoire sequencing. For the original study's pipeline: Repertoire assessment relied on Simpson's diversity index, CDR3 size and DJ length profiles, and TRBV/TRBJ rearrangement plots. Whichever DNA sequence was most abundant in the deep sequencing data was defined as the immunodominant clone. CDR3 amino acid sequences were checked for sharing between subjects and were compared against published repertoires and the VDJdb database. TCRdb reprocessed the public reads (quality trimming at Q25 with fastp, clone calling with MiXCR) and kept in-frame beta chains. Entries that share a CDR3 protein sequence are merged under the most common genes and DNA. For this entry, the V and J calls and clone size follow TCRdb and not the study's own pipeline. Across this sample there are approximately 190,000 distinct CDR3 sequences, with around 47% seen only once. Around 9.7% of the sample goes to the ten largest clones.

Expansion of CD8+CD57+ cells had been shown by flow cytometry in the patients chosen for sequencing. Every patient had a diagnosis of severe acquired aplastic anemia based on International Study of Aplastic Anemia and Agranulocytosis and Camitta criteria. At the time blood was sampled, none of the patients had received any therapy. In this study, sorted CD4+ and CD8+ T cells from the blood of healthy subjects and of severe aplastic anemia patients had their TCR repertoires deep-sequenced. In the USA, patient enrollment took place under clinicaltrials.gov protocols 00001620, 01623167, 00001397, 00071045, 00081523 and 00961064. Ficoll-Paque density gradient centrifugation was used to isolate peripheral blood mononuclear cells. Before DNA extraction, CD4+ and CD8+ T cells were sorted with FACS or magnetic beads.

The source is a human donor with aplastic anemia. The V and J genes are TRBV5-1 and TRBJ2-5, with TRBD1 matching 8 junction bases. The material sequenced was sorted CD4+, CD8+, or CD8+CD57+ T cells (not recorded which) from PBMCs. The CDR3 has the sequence CASTQGAGETQYF. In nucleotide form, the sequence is TGCGCCAGCACGCAGGGGGCCGGAGAGACCCAGTACTTC.